The 4 T cell receptor beta chains below come from one sample, sequenced in a study of shared clonotypes between healthy human individuals. The protocol was immunoSEQ multiplex PCR, while the TCRdb copy is restricted to in-frame clones and leaves out a portion. The sample has roughly 500,000 clones, more than 95% seen once. The sequencing sample was made of naive CD4+ T cells sorted from blood. Noted subset: CD45RA+ positively selected. The source is a woman in her twenties or thirties in good health.

The V and J genes are TRBV19 and TRBJ2-5; 8 nucleotides match TRBD2. Germline values: CDR1 LNHDA, CDR2 SQIVND (reference sequence). V shed 3 bases and J 2 bases; nucleotides not matched to a gene: 5. This CDR3 has 15 amino acids. CDR3: CASSIPGGAQETQYF. In nucleotides, the CDR3 is TGTGCCAGTAGTATTCCGGGGGGGGCACAAGAGACCCAGTACTTC. Complete variable domain (other parts from reference TRBV19 and TRBJ2-5): DGGITQSPKYLFRKEGQNVTLSCEQNLNHDAMYWYRQDPGQGLRLIYYSQIVNDFQKGDIAEGYSVSREKKESFPLTVTSAQKNPTAFYLCASSIPGGAQETQYFGPGTRLLVL.

The J gene is TRBJ2-3, the V gene TRBV6-5; TRBD1 agrees at 7 bases. This CDR3 is built from 14 residues. The germline CDR1 and CDR2 sequences are MNHEY and SVGAGI. The V segment lost 5 bases and the J segment 1 base; nucleotides outside the gene matches: 3. CDR3: CASSAGTGTDTQYF. CDR3 bases: TGTGCCAGCAGTGCCGGGACAGGCACAGATACGCAGTATTTT.

This chain connects TRBV27 to TRBJ1-1; maybe TRBD1 (5 bases). The CDR3 is 17 residues long. V was cut by 3 bases and J by 5 bases, with 22 bases left in between. CDR1 is MNHEY, CDR2 SMNVEV, per germline (reference sequence). The DNA of the CDR3 is TGTGCCAGCAGTTTCCAGGGTGTTAGCCGCGTCTGGACTGAAGCTTTCTTT. Residues: CASSFQGVSRVWTEAFF.

The gene calls are TRBV5-1 and TRBJ2-1; D not resolved. The CDR3 length is 14 residues. In germline, CDR1 is SGHRS, CDR2 YFSETQ. V was shortened by 5 bases and J by 3 bases, with 12 bases between the two germline ends. The CDR3 DNA is TGCGCCAGCAGACTTAGTGGGGACTACAATGAGCAGTTCTTC. It encodes CASRLSGDYNEQFF.